These 4 T cell receptor beta chains came from one sample sequenced in a study of cytomegalovirus exposure and HLA in healthy donors. 60 Vbeta and 13 Jbeta primers were used in PCR. TCRdb's copy holds only in-frame clones and misses some; the assay was immunoSEQ multiplex PCR. The sample lists about 130,000 clones, roughly a sixth occurring once. What was sequenced was PBMCs. These receptors were taken from a female donor in good health and CMV-seropositive.

In its sample, this clone was seen a few times. This chain joins TRBV7-9 and TRBJ1-2; D unresolved. The V end was cut by 1 base, the J end by 5 bases, with 11 bases between. Germline lookup yields CDR1 SEHNR and CDR2 FQNEAQ (reference sequence). The CDR3 extends over 14 amino acids. The CDR3 bases are TGTGCCAGCAGCTTAGGGACTTCTTCGTATGGCTACACCTTC. It specifies CASSLGTSSYGYTF. Full variable domain (missing parts from reference TRBV7-9 and TRBJ1-2): DTGVSQNPRHKITKRGQNVTFRCDPISEHNRLYWYRQTLGQGPEFLTYFQNEAQLEKSRLLSDRFSAERPKGSFSTLEIQRTEQGDSAMYLCASSLGTSSYGYTFGSGTRLTVV.

V gene TRBV6-5 combines with J gene TRBJ1-5; maybe TRBD1 (5 bases). The CDR3 is 13 residues long. CDR1 is MNHEY and CDR2 is SVGAGI in the germline V gene. V was trimmed by 6 bases and J by 5 bases, leaving 11 bases between them. CDR3 nucleotide sequence: TGTGCCAGCAGCATCGACAGATATCAGCCCCAGCATTTT. This gives the protein CASSIDRYQPQHF.

This clone was seen a single time. The DNA is left out, because the CDR3 cannot be placed on it with certainty; the CDR3 is given as TCRdb lists it. The V and J genes are TRBV5-1 and TRBJ2-7; the D call in the table, TRBD1, was not verified against the DNA. The length of the CDR3 is 13 amino acids, counting both ends. Germline CDR1 reads SGHRS; CDR2 reads YFSETQ. The CDR3 sequence is CASSLVGTGAPRF.

This clone has just a few counts. The chain joins TRBV5-1 to TRBJ2-7, with 11 nucleotides matching TRBD2. With 4 bases clipped from V and 2 bases from J, the junction kept 14 bases outside the gene matches. Germline CDR1 and CDR2: SGHRS and YFSETQ. The CDR3 contains 18 residues. This CDR3 is CASSPRGSSGGPTYEQYF. In nucleotides, the CDR3 is TGCGCCAGCAGCCCGAGGGGCTCTAGCGGGGGGCCCACCTACGAGCAGTACTTC.